A selection of T cell receptor beta chains follows, all from one sample in a study of circulating and synovial CD4+ cells in juvenile arthritis. TCRdb's table, derived via immunoSEQ multiplex PCR, lists solely in-frame clones and lacks some. This sample yields approximately 36,000 clones, of which about 94% are seen a single time; around 0.66% belongs to the top ten. Sequencing was carried out using CD4+ T cells from blood. The receptor set was obtained from a human donor with juvenile idiopathic arthritis. CDR3s include the opening cysteine and the closing phenylalanine or tryptophan. The order of the fields is J gene, V gene, CDR3 protein.

>TRBJ2-7|TRBV29-1
CSVVRDTHEQYF
>TRBJ1-2|TRBV19
CASSPQGGIYGYTF
>TRBJ2-1|TRBV7-2
CASSLLAGGYNEQFF
>TRBJ1-2|TRBV7-2
CASSLARKTVFYGYTF
>TRBJ2-2|TRBV11-3
CASSLGDRANTGELFF
>TRBJ2-1|TRBV29-1
CSVEKGLADNEQFF
>TRBJ2-7|TRBV7-2
CASSSSLLSRYEQYF
>TRBJ2-1|TRBV7-3
CASKVVAGGSTDEQFF
>TRBJ1-4|TRBV4-1
CASSQLQGAPNEKLFF
>TRBJ2-7|TRBV5-6
CASSWGTGKNNGIEQYF
>TRBJ2-7|TRBV5-4
CASSRWGGREQYF